This entry describes one T cell receptor beta chain. This clonotype appeared many times. What antigen it recognizes has not been identified. No much larger clone is present one base from it, and per-base qualities are unavailable. The data originate from a study of CD8+CD57+ T cells in acquired aplastic anemia listed by TCRdb under 2018. The study in broad terms: A mean of around 3.3 ug of DNA, ranging from about 0.2 to 27.4 ug, was extracted from sorted CD4+ and CD8+ cells. CD8+CD57+ expansion was defined as a frequency above the mean frequency observed in healthy subjects. What the research found in general, with its limitations: Some 30 CD8+ CDR3 sequences were shared between patients and controls but appeared highly expressed in patients and within their immunodominant clones. CD8+ Simpson's diversity did not differ significantly between patients and healthy controls (P=0.060).

Flow cytometry had shown CD8+CD57+ cell expansion in the patients selected for sequencing. Every patient had a diagnosis of severe acquired aplastic anemia based on International Study of Aplastic Anemia and Agranulocytosis and Camitta criteria. No therapy had been received by the patients at the time of blood sampling. TCR repertoires of sorted CD4+ and CD8+ blood T cells from severe aplastic anemia patients and healthy subjects were deep-sequenced in the study. In the USA, patient enrollment took place under clinicaltrials.gov protocols 00001620, 01623167, 00001397, 00071045, 00081523 and 00961064. Ficoll-Paque density gradient centrifugation was used to isolate peripheral blood mononuclear cells. Before DNA extraction, CD4+ and CD8+ T cells were sorted with FACS or magnetic beads. Genomic DNA served as template for TCR beta VDJ combination and CDR3 sequence profiling. An Illumina HiSeq 2000 was the platform used for TCR repertoire sequencing. In the paper's pipeline: TRBV/TRBJ rearrangement plots, CDR3 size and DJ length profiles, and Simpson's diversity index were used to assess repertoires. The immunodominant clone was defined as the most abundant DNA sequence in deep sequencing data. CDR3 amino acid sequences were screened for sharing across subjects and compared with published repertoires and the VDJdb database. TCRdb reprocessed the public reads (quality trimming at Q25 with fastp, clone calling with MiXCR) and kept in-frame beta chains. Rows matching on CDR3 protein sequence are summarized as one entry with the most common DNA and genes. Clone size and V and J calls follow TCRdb, not the original study. The sample table shows 150,000 or so distinct CDR3 sequences, and about 54% are seen once. 12% of the sample goes to the ten largest clones.

Germline trimming amounts to 2 bases on V and 4 bases on J, with 3 as the count of junction bases outside the gene matches. CDR1 and CDR2 are drawn from the germline V gene (reference sequence): SEHNR, FQNEAQ. The CDR3 runs 15 amino acids, cysteine and phenylalanine included. Just CDR3 DNA is preserved here, 45 bases in frame from base 1. The rearrangement combines TRBV7-9 with TRBJ2-7; TRBD2 fits 12 bases in the junction. The clonotype was recovered from a human donor with aplastic anemia. Input material: sorted CD4+, CD8+, or CD8+CD57+ T cells (not recorded which) from PBMCs. CDR3 sequence: CASSLTTSGGYEQYF. The nucleotide sequence reads TGTGCCAGCAGCTTAACGACTAGCGGGGGATACGAGCAGTACTTC.